The sequence of this TCR beta chain was determined in a study of shared clonotypes between healthy human individuals. Study summary: Donors, aged 18 to 49, were a couple of women and a few men. General study findings and limits: Naive subsets generally had larger estimated richness than memory subsets. Depth of sequencing was expected to influence donor clonotype sharing.

Clones were read by immunoSEQ multiplex PCR, and TCRdb kept only the in-frame ones, dropping some. Counted here are a few million clones, 85% to 95% occurring once; the ten biggest clones make up under 0.45%. About this clone itself: The antigen remains undetermined.

Germline lookup yields CDR1 WSHSY and CDR2 SAAADI. Between the trimmed V and J ends, which lost 8 bases and 8 bases, there was a span of 12 bases. CDR3 length: 12 residues. This sequence originates from a man aged 18 to 30 in good health. Some clones in this sample may be carry-over from other donors' samples. What was sequenced was naive CD4+ T cells from PBMCs. Subset indicated: CD45RA+ positively selected. This chain connects TRBV10-2 to TRBJ1-4; D call uncertain. DNA of the CDR3: TGCGCCAGCCGAGGGCTTCAAGAAAAACTGTTTTTT. Translating it yields CASRGLQEKLFF.